Shown below are 23 T cell receptor beta chains from a single sample sequenced in a study of CD8 T cells in ankylosing spondylitis (dated 2017 in TCRdb). The library came from 5' RACE. Sequencing instrument: Illumina HiSeq 2500. Using fastp at Q25 and MiXCR, TCRdb reprocessed the public reads and kept productive beta chains. A single entry per CDR3 protein holds the most common genes and DNA from its merged rows. The sample yields 150,000 or so distinct CDR3 sequences; around 18% were counted once. About 7.8% of the sample belongs to the ten largest clones. Input material: blood, either unsorted or a sorted T cell fraction (not recorded which). Source of these receptors: a male donor with ankylosing spondylitis or in good health (not recorded which).

This clonotype was found a few times. This chain links TRBV5-1 with TRBJ2-7, with a possible D match to TRBD2 (6 bases). V dropped 0 bases and J dropped 4 bases, with 17 bases sitting between them. Germline V gene data show CDR1 as SGHRS and CDR2 as YFSETQ. The CDR3 is 16 residues long. This CDR3 is CASSLEAGTYLYEQYF. The DNA for the CDR3 is TGCGCCAGCAGCTTGGAGGCGGGGACCTACTTATACGAGCAGTACTTC.

Only a few counts were recorded for this clonotype. The DNA for the CDR3 is TGTGCCAGCAGCTTAGAGGGACAGGGCTCCTATAATTCACCCCTCCACTTT. This sequence encodes CASSLEGQGSYNSPLHF. The chain links TRBV11-2 to TRBJ1-6; 9 bases fit TRBD1. Germline V gene lookup returns CDR1 SGHAT and CDR2 FQNNGV. The trim removed 0 bases at V and 0 bases at J, leaving 0 bases unmatched. This CDR3 has 17 amino acids.

This clonotype has ten or more counts. This chain joins TRBV20-1 and TRBJ2-3, with 7 bases lining up with TRBD2. CDR1 and CDR2 from the germline V gene are DFQATT and SNEGSKA (reference sequence). Trimming at V came to 3 bases and at J to 4 bases, leaving 16 bases not matched to a gene. This CDR3 has 17 residues. The CDR3, as DNA: TGCAGTGCTAGTTCCACCCCGAGGGGCGGGAGTTCAGATACGCAGTATTTT. This gives the protein CSASSTPRGGSSDTQYF.

This clonotype has at least ten counts. The gene calls are TRBV5-4 and TRBJ2-1, with D unclear. CDR1 is SGHNT and CDR2 is YYREEE in the germline V gene (reference sequence). This CDR3 is built from 15 residues. The germline V and J ends were trimmed by 7 bases and 0 bases, with 14 bases remaining between them. In DNA form, the CDR3 reads TGTGCCAGCTGGTCCGACATAGACTCCTACAATGAGCAGTTCTTC. Protein sequence: CASWSDIDSYNEQFF.

Many counts were recorded for this clonotype. The chain employs TRBV20-1 and TRBJ2-1; perhaps TRBD2 as D (6 bases). The CDR3 extends over 15 amino acids. V dropped 0 bases and J dropped 0 bases, with 9 bases sitting between them. Germline V CDR1 and CDR2: DFQATT, SNEGSKA (reference sequence). This CDR3 is CSARDLEGSYNEQFF. CDR3 sequence (DNA): TGCAGTGCTAGAGATCTGGAGGGCTCCTACAATGAGCAGTTCTTC.

A word on this clonotype: The junction departs from the called germline gene at one end, perhaps through a read error. The chain carries TRBV19 and TRBJ1-2; TRBD1 might be the D (5 bases). The CDR3 spans 14 residues. Germline V CDR1 and CDR2: LNHDA, SQIVND (reference sequence). DNA for the CDR3: TGTGCCACCACTGTGACCGATCCAAGGGGTGGCCACACCTTC. Its translation is CATTVTDPRGGHTF. Filled out from reference TRBV19 and TRBJ1-2, the complete variable domain reads DGGITQSPKYLFRKEGQNVTLSCEQNLNHDAMYWYRQDPGQGLRLIYYSQIVNDFQKGDIAEGYSVSREKKESFPLTVTSAQKNPTAFYLCATTVTDPRGGHTFGSGTRLTVV.

There are many counts of this clonotype. The chain carries TRBV27 and TRBJ1-2; no reliable D call. Looked up from germline, CDR1 is MNHEY and CDR2 is SMNVEV (reference sequence). V dropped 2 bases and J dropped 4 bases, with 17 bases sitting between them. This CDR3 contains 16 residues. CDR3 protein: CASSLDMMAGLYGYTF. The CDR3 DNA reads TGTGCCAGCAGTTTAGATATGATGGCAGGACTCTATGGCTACACCTTC.

This clonotype was seen a single time. This chain links TRBV20-1 with TRBJ2-2, with D tentatively TRBD1 or TRBD2 (5 bases each). The CDR3 sequence is 14 residues long. Germline CDR1 and CDR2: DFQATT and SNEGSKA (reference sequence). V lost 4 bases, J lost 6 bases, and 15 bases lay in between. In nucleotides, the CDR3 is TGCAGTGCTAACTATGGGCTGGGGGCCGGGGAGCTGTTTTTT. It is translated as CSANYGLGAGELFF.

Ten or more counts support this clonotype. This sequence joins TRBV20-1 and TRBJ2-7; 8 bases are a match to TRBD2. This CDR3 is built from 15 residues. The germline gives CDR1 DFQATT, CDR2 SNEGSKA (reference sequence). The trim removed 0 bases at V and 0 bases at J, leaving 4 bases unmatched. DNA of the CDR3: TGCAGTGCTAGAGAGGGACTAGGACCCTCCTACGAGCAGTACTTC. Translation: CSAREGLGPSYEQYF.

This clonotype was recorded at least ten times. The DNA is omitted, as the CDR3 cannot be located on it reliably, and the CDR3 follows TCRdb's listing. The chain has TRBV29-1 and TRBJ2-1; TRBD1 is taken as the D call from the table, unchecked against the DNA. Termini included, the CDR3 measures 14 amino acids. The germline V gene has CDR1 SQVTM and CDR2 ANQGSEA. The CDR3 loop is CSVEVGGGTDYTFF.

The gene calls are TRBV12-5 and TRBJ2-6, with no clear D. Trimming took 0 bases from V and 0 from J, leaving 12 bases between them. This CDR3 has 18 residues. CDR1 is LGHNT and CDR2 is FRNRAP in the germline V gene. The CDR3 DNA is TGTGCTAGTGGTTTGGTACCCCTCCAGCTCTCTGGGGCCAACGTCCTGACTTTC. It yields the protein CASGLVPLQLSGANVLTF.

The chain recombines TRBV11-2 with TRBJ2-1; 7 bases agree with TRBD2. Unmatched junction bases numbered 16, after V lost 1 base and J lost 7 bases. The germline V gene encodes CDR1 SGHAT and CDR2 FQNNGV. The CDR3 sequence is 18 residues long. In DNA, the CDR3 is TGTGCCAGCAGCTTAGTAGTAGGCGGGAGAGAGCCTAGGAATGAGCAGTTCTTC. Protein product: CASSLVVGGREPRNEQFF.

The chain is built from TRBV6-4 and TRBJ2-1; D is unresolved. The CDR3 consists of 15 residues. V shed 8 bases and J shed 5 bases, with 19 bases lying between them. Germline-derived CDR1 and CDR2 are MRHNA and SNTAGT. Here the CDR3 reads CASLQNSFQNNEQFF. The CDR3 DNA is TGTGCCAGCCTCCAGAACTCCTTCCAGAACAATGAGCAGTTCTTC.

This clonotype was seen ten or more times. The chain combines TRBV29-1 with TRBJ2-1; D unresolved. This CDR3 spans 11 amino acids. V was clipped by 6 bases and J by 8 bases, with 11 bases between them. Per germline, CDR1 SQVTM and CDR2 ANQGSEA. In DNA form, the CDR3 reads TGCAGCGTAGGAACAGCCGATGAGCAGTTCTTC. Protein product: CSVGTADEQFF.

This clonotype was seen at least ten times. The chain is built from TRBV20-1 and TRBJ2-2, with TRBD1 identical over 7 bases. The V gene's germline CDR1 is DFQATT and CDR2 SNEGSKA (reference sequence). This CDR3 has 12 amino acids. With 2 bases clipped from V and 13 bases from J, the junction kept 7 bases outside the gene matches. CDR3 coding DNA: TGCAGTGCTAGAAGGGGGCCCCTAGGGCTGTTTTTT. It translates to CSARRGPLGLFF.

This clonotype occurred a few times. The gene calls are TRBV6-5 and TRBJ2-7, with TRBD1 as a possible D gene (7 bases). Germline CDR1 reads MNHEY; CDR2 reads SVGAGI. Trimming cost V 4 bases and J 2 bases, with 15 bases left between them. The CDR3 extends over 15 amino acids. The CDR3 DNA reads TGTGCCAGCAGTTCCGGCGGGACAGCAACCTACGAGCAGTACTTC. Amino acid sequence: CASSSGGTATYEQYF.

The chain recombines TRBV2 with TRBJ2-5; 7 nucleotides agree with TRBD1. The CDR3 is 14 residues long. CDR1 and CDR2 from the germline V gene are SNHLY and FYNNEI. The V gene end was trimmed by 5 bases and the J gene end by 3 bases; junction bases not matched to a gene: 6. The CDR3 nucleotides are TGTGCCAGCAGTCGACAGGGAAGGGAAGAGACCCAGTACTTC. This translates into CASSRQGREETQYF. Full variable domain (outside the CDR3, taken from reference TRBV2 and TRBJ2-5): EPEVTQTPSHQVTQMGQEVILRCVPISNHLYFYWYRQILGQKVEFLVSFYNNEISEKSEIFDDQFSVERPDGSNFTLKIRSTKLEDSAMYFCASSRQGREETQYFGPGTRLLVL.

This clonotype has just a few counts. This chain connects TRBV27 to TRBJ2-7; possibly TRBD1 for D (6 bases). The CDR3 sequence is 14 residues long. Trimming removed 6 bases at V and 2 bases at J, with 14 bases between. Germline lookup yields CDR1 MNHEY and CDR2 SMNVEV (reference sequence). The CDR3 loop is CASSPAGVTYEQYF. The CDR3 DNA reads TGTGCCAGCAGCCCTGCAGGGGTAACCTACGAGCAGTACTTC.

The CDR3 DNA sequence: TGTGCCAGCAGTTTAAGACCAGGTGGGGAAGCTTTCTTT. It translates to CASSLRPGGEAFF. The V call is TRBV28, the J call TRBJ1-1; no definite D call. Germline CDR1 is MDHEN and CDR2 is SYDVKM. Trimming removed 2 bases at V and 8 bases at J, with 12 bases between. CDR3 length: 13 residues. The full variable domain, its missing parts supplied by reference TRBV28 and TRBJ1-1, is DVKVTQSSRYLVKRTGEKVFLECVQDMDHENMFWYRQDPGLGLRLIYFSYDVKMKEKGDIPEGYSVSREKKERFSLILESASTNQTSMYLCASSLRPGGEAFFGQGTRLTVV.

On this clonotype itself: One end of the junction fails to match germline, which may point to a read error. The chain links TRBV29-1 to TRBJ1-2; D is unresolved. CDR1 and CDR2 from the germline V gene are SQVTM and ANQGSEA. CDR3 size: 11 residues. The CDR3 DNA reads as TGTGCAGTTCGGGCCGTGGATGGCTACACCTTC. This sequence encodes CAVRAVDGYTF.

In its sample, this clonotype was seen many times. This sequence joins TRBV29-1 and TRBJ2-3, with D uncertain. Deletions cut 8 bases from V and 0 bases from J, with 12 bases between. The germline CDR1 and CDR2 sequences are SQVTM and ANQGSEA. The CDR3 is 13 amino acids. CDR3: CSFGPTSTDTQYF. The CDR3 nucleotides read TGCAGCTTTGGTCCTACTAGCACAGATACGCAGTATTTT.

This clonotype was recorded at least ten times. The V and J genes are TRBV5-1 and TRBJ2-7; 7 bases align to TRBD2. The length of the CDR3 is 14 residues. With 4 bases clipped from V and 2 bases from J, the junction kept 6 bases outside the gene matches. The V gene's germline CDR1 is SGHRS and CDR2 YFSETQ. The CDR3 is CASSGGDYPYEQYF. DNA of the CDR3: TGCGCCAGCAGCGGCGGGGACTACCCCTACGAGCAGTACTTC.

There are a few counts of this clonotype. The rearrangement links TRBV5-1 to TRBJ2-7, with a possible D match to TRBD2 (5 bases). The germline gives CDR1 SGHRS, CDR2 YFSETQ. V lost 4 bases and J 3 bases, leaving 20 bases between the germline ends. CDR3 size: 16 residues. The CDR3 DNA sequence: TGCGCCAGCAGCCAAACCCAGAGGGCCGGATACTACGAGCAGTACTTC. Translating it yields CASSQTQRAGYYEQYF.